The 31 T cell receptor beta chains presented below share a single source sample, sequenced in a study of blood T cells in healthy people across ages. A second PCR, run for roughly 7 to 12 cycles, used a sample-barcoded 5' primer plus a J-beta primer mix. Using its own MiXCR run on the 5' RACE reads, TCRdb lists one record per CDR3 protein. This sample has under 2 million distinct CDR3 sequences, with 34% found just once. The sample consisted of blood. These receptors were collected from a woman younger than 45 in good health.

This clonotype has a handful of counts. The V call is TRBV19, the J call TRBJ1-1; TRBD1 matches at 9 bases. CDR1 and CDR2 from the germline V gene are LNHDA and SQIVND (reference sequence). The junction had 6 bases not matched to a gene; V was cut back by 6 bases and J by 1 base. The CDR3 spans 15 residues. In DNA form, the CDR3 reads TGTGCCAGTAGCTTGAGGACAGGGGCGAACACTGAAGCTTTCTTT. Translated: CASSLRTGANTEAFF.

The rearrangement links TRBV5-4 to TRBJ2-3; 7 bases are shared with TRBD1. The trim removed 3 bases at V and 0 bases at J, leaving 4 bases unmatched. Germline CDR1 is SGHNT and CDR2 is YYREEE (reference sequence). The CDR3 extends over 15 amino acids. The CDR3 here is CASSYGQASTDTQYF. DNA of the CDR3: TGTGCCAGCAGCTACGGACAGGCCAGCACAGATACGCAGTATTTT.

The V and J genes are TRBV1 and TRBJ2-7; whether TRBD2, the table's D call, matches the DNA was not checked. TRBV1 counts as a pseudogene. The CDR3 is 14 residues long. In nucleotides, the CDR3 is TGCACCAGCAGCTCTAGCGGGAGCTCCTACGAGCAGTACTTC. This sequence encodes CTSSSSGSSYEQYF.

This chain joins TRBV18 and TRBJ2-5; tentatively, D is TRBD1 (6 bases). The germline CDR1 and CDR2 sequences are KGHSH and LQKENI. V was trimmed by 1 base and J by 3 bases, leaving 12 bases between them. The CDR3 totals 15 residues. This CDR3 reads CASSPRAGAKETQYF. In DNA form, the CDR3 reads TGTGCCAGCTCACCACGGGCAGGGGCGAAAGAGACCCAGTACTTC.

This sequence joins TRBV18 and TRBJ2-5, with 8 bases matching TRBD1. After removal of 3 bases from V and 12 bases from J, the junction contained 6 bases not matched to a gene. The CDR3 has 12 amino acids. Germline lookup yields CDR1 KGHSH and CDR2 LQKENI. CDR3 in DNA: TGTGCCAGCTCACCGGACAGGGCGTTGGAGTACTTC. Residues: CASSPDRALEYF.

The gene calls are TRBV20-1 and TRBJ2-3; D might be TRBD1 (6 bases). Trimming pared 0 bases from V and 3 bases from J, leaving 13 bases between. The V gene's germline CDR1 is DFQATT and CDR2 SNEGSKA (reference sequence). The CDR3 has 15 residues. CDR3 sequence reads: CSARDHRASTDTQYF. The CDR3, as DNA: TGCAGTGCTAGAGATCACAGGGCGTCAACAGATACGCAGTATTTT.

Only a few counts were recorded for this clonotype. At one of its ends the junction is not consistent with the germline gene, which may arise from a read error. The chain combines TRBV7-6 with TRBJ2-3; D remains unclear. The CDR3 is 15 residues long. Germline loops: CDR1 SGHVS, CDR2 FNYEAQ. DNA for the CDR3: TGTGCCAGCAGCCCCAGACACGGTGGCACGGATACGCAGTATTTT. This sequence encodes CASSPRHGGTDTQYF.

CDR3 nucleotides: TGTGCCAGCAGCATAGACGCGGCGGGTGAGCAGTTCTTC. Its protein product is CASSIDAAGEQFF. V and J are TRBV7-9 and TRBJ2-1; a possible D gene is TRBD2 (5 bases). Trimming shortened V by 5 bases and J by 9 bases, and 14 bases separated the two germline ends. The CDR3 has 13 amino acids. Germline V gives CDR1 SEHNR, CDR2 FQNEAQ (reference sequence).

V is TRBV28 and J is TRBJ2-5, with D tentatively TRBD1 (6 bases). The CDR3 sequence is 13 residues long. Germline CDR1 is MDHEN and CDR2 is SYDVKM. V shed 6 bases and J shed 3 bases, with 11 bases lying between them. The DNA of the CDR3 is TGTGCCAGCAGGCTGGGGGCAGAAGAGACCCAGTACTTC. As protein: CASRLGAEETQYF. The variable domain in full, completed from reference TRBV28 and TRBJ2-5, reads DVKVTQSSRYLVKRTGEKVFLECVQDMDHENMFWYRQDPGLGLRLIYFSYDVKMKEKGDIPEGYSVSREKKERFSLILESASTNQTSMYLCASRLGAEETQYFGPGTRLLVL.

This chain connects TRBV7-7 to TRBJ2-3, with 7 positions matching TRBD2. Germline V gene lookup returns CDR1 SSHAT and CDR2 FNYEAQ (reference sequence). V was pared by 5 bases and J by 6 bases, with 11 bases of the junction left unmatched. The CDR3 covers 15 residues. The CDR3 nucleotides read TGTGCCAGCAGCCCTTCGCCAGCGGGATATGATACGCAGTATTTT. Protein product: CASSPSPAGYDTQYF.

The V gene is TRBV20-1, the J gene TRBJ1-2; TRBD1 agrees at 9 bases. With V trimmed by 6 bases and J by 6 bases, 11 bases remained unmatched. The CDR3 covers 14 residues. The V gene's germline CDR1 is DFQATT and CDR2 SNEGSKA (reference sequence). CDR3 sequence reads: CSAPRQGGANGYTF. The CDR3 DNA is TGCAGTGCCCCCCGACAGGGGGGTGCTAATGGCTACACCTTC.

As for this clonotype: The germline gene is not matched at one end of the junction; a read error may be the cause. The chain combines TRBV5-1 with TRBJ2-6, with 9 bases matching TRBD2. The length of the CDR3 is 17 residues. The germline gives CDR1 SGHRS, CDR2 YFSETQ. The CDR3 spells CANSLAAGGLGANVLTF. As DNA, the CDR3 is TGCGCCAACAGCTTGGCGGCGGGAGGGCTAGGGGCCAACGTCCTGACTTTC.

V is TRBV6-4 and J is TRBJ2-5; 7 nucleotides line up with TRBD1. Trimming removed 0 bases from V and 5 bases from J; junction bases left unmatched: 9. CDR3 length: 16 amino acids. Germline V gene data show CDR1 as MRHNA and CDR2 as SNTAGT. CDR3 in amino acids: CASSDSVSSQGETQYF. The CDR3 nucleotides are TGTGCCAGCAGTGACTCAGTCAGTTCACAGGGGGAGACCCAGTACTTC.

The DNA for the CDR3 is TGTGCCATCCAACGGTTAAGCTCCTACGAGCAGTACTTC. It codes for CAIQRLSSYEQYF. The chain employs TRBV10-3 and TRBJ2-4, with no clear D. The closer fit of TRBJ2-7 to the DNA end suggests the J call may be wrong. This CDR3 is 13 amino acids long. Germline CDR1 reads ENHRY; CDR2 reads SYGVKD.

This sequence joins TRBV2 and TRBJ1-4; possible D gene TRBD1, 5 bases. Germline V gives CDR1 SNHLY, CDR2 FYNNEI. The CDR3 has 15 residues. The V gene lost 6 bases and the J gene lost 4 bases, with 15 bases spanning the gap. In DNA form, the CDR3 reads TGTGCCAGCAGGGAGGGACGAGCCCTTAATGAAAAACTGTTTTTT. As protein: CASREGRALNEKLFF.

V and J are TRBV28 and TRBJ2-1; 11 positions agree with TRBD2. Trimming removed 6 bases from V and 6 bases from J; junction bases left unmatched: 7. CDR3 size: 15 residues. Germline V gene lookup returns CDR1 MDHEN and CDR2 SYDVKM. The CDR3 protein is CASRSTSGIVNEQFF. CDR3 in DNA: TGTGCCAGCAGATCGACTAGCGGGATAGTCAATGAGCAGTTCTTC.

This clonotype was seen a few times. The rearrangement links TRBV9 to TRBJ1-2; a weak D match, TRBD1 (5 bases). V was trimmed by 0 bases and J by 0 bases, leaving 12 bases between them. Germline CDR1 SGDLS, CDR2 YYNGEE. This CDR3 has 16 residues. The CDR3 region has the DNA TGTGCCAGCAGCGTAGACCCAGGGCCCACTAACTATGGCTACACCTTC. Translating gives CASSVDPGPTNYGYTF.

This clonotype came up many times. The chain links TRBV5-5 to TRBJ2-3; D may correspond to TRBD1 or TRBD2 (5 bases each). Deletions cut 4 bases from V and 0 bases from J, with 9 bases between. CDR1 and CDR2 from the germline V gene are SGHKS and YYEKEE (reference sequence). The length of the CDR3 is 14 residues. CDR3 loop: CASSGGASTDTQYF. The CDR3, as DNA: TGTGCCAGCAGCGGGGGAGCTAGCACAGATACGCAGTATTTT.

The chain combines TRBV5-1 with TRBJ2-3, with D perhaps TRBD1 or TRBD2 (5 bases each). There are 18 residues in the CDR3. In germline, CDR1 is SGHRS, CDR2 YFSETQ. The ends were cut back, 4 bases at V and 1 base at J, with 22 bases in the middle. The CDR3 protein is CASSGTGQAHTRTDTQYF. DNA for the CDR3: TGCGCCAGCAGCGGAACGGGGCAGGCCCATACCCGCACAGATACGCAGTATTTT.

In its sample, this clonotype was seen many times. The chain combines TRBV12-3 or TRBV12-4 with TRBJ2-1; 12 nucleotides match TRBD2. Trimming cost V 4 bases and J 4 bases; bases outside gene matches: 5. The CDR3 runs to 16 residues. The CDR3 here is CASSSRLAGDYNEQFF. In DNA, the CDR3 is TGTGCCAGCAGTTCCCGACTAGCGGGGGATTACAATGAGCAGTTCTTC.

The rearrangement links TRBV30 to TRBJ1-2; the D is unclear. Germline values: CDR1 GTSNPN, CDR2 SVGIG (reference sequence). The CDR3 is 12 amino acids. The ends were cut back, 4 bases at V and 4 bases at J, with 10 bases in the middle. CDR3 sequence reads: CAWTAAPYGYTF. The CDR3 DNA is TGTGCCTGGACTGCTGCCCCCTATGGCTACACCTTC.

This clonotype has just one count. The chain employs TRBV15 and TRBJ1-5, with 10 bases fitting TRBD1. Germline values: CDR1 LNHNV, CDR2 YYDKDF (reference sequence). This CDR3 region has 16 residues. V dropped 3 bases and J dropped 6; count of bases not matched to a gene: 8. The CDR3 sequence: CATSRLDRGPGQPQHF. In nucleotides, the CDR3 is TGTGCCACCAGCAGGTTAGACAGGGGGCCAGGTCAGCCCCAGCATTTT. The whole variable domain, remainder taken from reference TRBV15 and TRBJ1-5, is DAMVIQNPRYQVTQFGKPVTLSCSQTLNHNVMYWYQQKSSQAPKLLFHYYDKDFNNEADTPDNFQSRRPNTSFCFLDIRSPGLGDTAMYLCATSRLDRGPGQPQHFGDGTRLSIL.

The chain joins TRBV7-9 to TRBJ2-3; D assignment may be TRBD1 or TRBD2 (6 bases each). This CDR3 is built from 18 residues. Germline V gives CDR1 SEHNR, CDR2 FQNEAQ (reference sequence). V was shortened by 1 base and J by 5 bases, with 22 bases between the two germline ends. The CDR3 nucleotides are TGTGCCAGCAGCTTAGGCCTATTACGAGGGGGGAGAGGAGATACGCAGTATTTT. Amino acid sequence: CASSLGLLRGGRGDTQYF.

This chain joins TRBV7-8 and TRBJ1-2, with D perhaps matching TRBD1 (5 bases). The CDR3 has 13 amino acids. Trimming took 5 bases from V and 8 from J, leaving 15 bases between them. Germline-derived CDR1 and CDR2 are SGHVS and FQNEAQ. The DNA for the CDR3 is TGTGCCAGCAGCCCTGGGACCTCGGGCGGCTACACCTTC. Encoded protein: CASSPGTSGGYTF. The variable domain in full, with the rest retrieved from reference TRBV7-8 and TRBJ1-2, is GAGVSQSPRYKVAKRGQDVALRCDPISGHVSLFWYQQALGQGPEFLTYFQNEAQLDKSGLPSDRFFAERPEGSVSTLKIQRTQQEDSAVYLCASSPGTSGGYTFGSGTRLTVV.

This clonotype was seen at least ten times. This chain links TRBV5-5 with TRBJ2-7; 8 bases agree with TRBD1. V lost 3 bases and J lost 2; bases outside the gene matches: 7. The CDR3 covers 15 residues. The germline CDR1 and CDR2 sequences are SGHKS and YYEKEE (reference sequence). This chain's CDR3 is CASSSSRTGTYEQYF. For the CDR3, the DNA is TGTGCCAGCAGCTCCTCTCGGACAGGGACCTACGAGCAGTACTTC.

This clonotype was counted between two and nine times. The chain uses TRBV2 and TRBJ2-3; maybe TRBD1 (6 bases). Trimming left V 5 bases short and J 2 bases short, with 17 bases between. CDR3 length: 16 amino acids. Germline V CDR1 and CDR2: SNHLY, FYNNEI. Here the CDR3 reads CASSRETGEATDTQYF. The CDR3 bases are TGTGCCAGCAGTCGCGAGACAGGCGAAGCCACAGATACGCAGTATTTT.

This clonotype has only one observation. One base away lies a much larger clone, so this may be a sequencing read error. The rearrangement uses TRBV4-1 and TRBJ2-7; D gene ambiguous. The CDR3 length is 13 residues. CDR1 and CDR2 from the germline V gene are MGHRA and YSYEKL. The CDR3 nucleotides are TGCGCCAGCAGCCTACAGCGTACCTACAAGCAGTACTTC. Amino acid sequence: CASSLQRTYKQYF.

This chain joins TRBV18 and TRBJ2-7, with 8 bases matching TRBD2. This CDR3 region has 15 residues. From germline, CDR1 is KGHSH and CDR2 LQKENI. V was clipped by 2 bases and J by 7 bases; unmatched bases: 10. CDR3: CASSPNGGALGEQYF. In nucleotides, the CDR3 is TGTGCCAGCTCACCAAACGGGGGGGCCTTAGGTGAGCAGTACTTC.

For this clonotype: A much larger clone differs by one base, so this may be a read error. The rearrangement links TRBV20-1 to TRBJ2-7; D is perhaps TRBD1 (5 bases). The last part of the DNA fits TRBJ2-5 better; the J call may be wrong. CDR1 is DFQATT and CDR2 is SNEGSKA in the germline V gene (reference sequence). This CDR3 contains 13 residues. CDR3 protein: CSALPGRRETQYF. The DNA for the CDR3 is TGCAGTGCCCTGCCAGGGCGGCGCGAGACCCAGTACTTC.

In its sample, this clonotype was seen many times. CDR3 nucleotide sequence: TGTGCCAGCAGTTCAGGCGGGAGAGGTGACGAGCAGTACTTC. It translates to CASSSGGRGDEQYF. The rearrangement uses TRBV27 and TRBJ2-7; 7 bases fit TRBD2. Germline CDR1 MNHEY, CDR2 SMNVEV (reference sequence). The CDR3 is made up of 14 amino acids. Trimming at V came to 4 bases and at J to 5 bases, leaving 8 bases not matched to a gene.

This clonotype has just a few counts. A much larger clone differs from this one at a single base, so this may be a read error. This sequence joins TRBV20-1 and TRBJ2-7; 7 bases are shared with TRBD2. This CDR3 contains 12 residues. Looked up from germline, CDR1 is DFQATT and CDR2 is SNEGSKA (reference sequence). This CDR3 is CSAGEGKSERYF. The CDR3, as DNA: TGCAGTGCGGGGGAGGGGAAGAGCGAGCGGTACTTC.